These T cell receptor beta chains were read from a single sample in a study of CD8+ T cells in alopecia areata. Clones were read by immunoSEQ multiplex PCR, and TCRdb kept only the in-frame ones, dropping some. Of 180,000 or so clones listed, around 63% were seen once; the top ten hold about 1.5%. Sequencing was performed on CD4+ T cells sorted from blood, taken at week 0. The origin of the receptors is a human donor with alopecia areata. CDR3s include the opening cysteine and the closing phenylalanine or tryptophan. Fields, in order: clone size, V gene, CDR3 length, CDR3 protein. Size is omitted from some rows. Given values are once, few, many or a class for expanded clones.

abundance: -; v_gene: TRBV18; len: 14; CDR3aa: CASSPAGNTGELFF
abundance: -; v_gene: TRBV25-1; len: 15; CDR3aa: CATSTGLGGTDTQYF
abundance: -; v_gene: TRBV7-8; len: 17; CDR3aa: CASSSIPGLATTDTQYF
abundance: -; v_gene: TRBV5-6; len: 15; CDR3aa: CASSLGGTVQETQYF
abundance: -; v_gene: TRBV4-2; len: 14; CDR3aa: CASSQDRVGYGYTF
abundance: -; v_gene: TRBV6-6; len: 11; CDR3aa: CASMSYNEQFF
abundance: -; v_gene: TRBV25-1; len: 13; CDR3aa: CASSDTINYGYTF
abundance: few; v_gene: TRBV27; len: 13; CDR3aa: CASRRDPVNEQYF
abundance: -; v_gene: TRBV18; len: 12; CDR3aa: CASSPSEDTQYF
abundance: -; v_gene: TRBV19; len: 13; CDR3aa: CASSPTANQPQHF
abundance: -; v_gene: TRBV7-2; len: 16; CDR3aa: CASSLGGTSGANVLTF
abundance: -; v_gene: TRBV9; len: 12; CDR3aa: CASSANNYGYTF
abundance: -; v_gene: TRBV25-1; len: 12; CDR3aa: CASSVDWYEQYF
abundance: -; v_gene: TRBV25-1; len: 16; CDR3aa: CASSELRGQGADTQYF
abundance: -; v_gene: TRBV6-5; len: 13; CDR3aa: CASSRDRIYGYTF
abundance: once; v_gene: TRBV9; len: 13; CDR3aa: CASSTEANSPLHF
abundance: -; v_gene: TRBV6-5; len: 14; CDR3aa: CASSNGGSNSPLHF
abundance: few; v_gene: TRBV29-1; len: 12; CDR3aa: CSVRQHNEKLFF
abundance: -; v_gene: TRBV4-3; len: 16; CDR3aa: CASSQDYMTGKDEQYF
abundance: -; v_gene: TRBV5-6; len: 16; CDR3aa: CASSLGLAEVTGELFF